The 28 T cell receptor beta chains below all came from one sample that was sequenced in a study of cytomegalovirus exposure and HLA in healthy donors (dated by TCRdb to the late 2010s). To prepare the library, the immunoSEQ multiplex PCR assay was applied. A mixture of 60 forward primers for TCR Vbeta segments and 13 reverse primers for TCR Jbeta segments was used in the multiplex PCR. TCRdb mirrors the immuneACCESS table, restricted to in-frame sequences. Some clones are absent from its copies; in checked studies, under half trace to an unresolved V gene, and the reason for the others is unknown. This sample holds some 150,000 clones; more than 8% were observed only once. The top ten clonotypes cover approximately 1.9% of the sample. Sequencing was performed on PBMCs. The receptors originated from a man aged 45 to 65 in good health and CMV-seronegative.

This clone was found a few times. The rearrangement links TRBV5-1 to TRBJ2-7, with D possibly TRBD1 on 6 matching bases. The CDR3 spans 15 residues. Trimming took 3 bases from V and 1 from J, leaving 14 bases between them. Germline V lookup: CDR1 SGHRS, CDR2 YFSETQ. The CDR3 spells CASSSTGTPSYEQYF. In DNA form, the CDR3 reads TGCGCCAGCAGCTCGACCGGGACACCTTCCTACGAGCAGTACTTC.

This chain joins TRBV10-3 and TRBJ2-5; TRBD1 matches 7 bases. Germline values: CDR1 ENHRY, CDR2 SYGVKD. This CDR3 is 14 amino acids long. With 8 bases clipped from V and 1 base from J, the junction kept 7 bases outside the gene matches. CDR3 residues: CAIRRQGVQETQYF. In nucleotides, the CDR3 is TGTGCCATCCGACGACAGGGCGTCCAAGAGACCCAGTACTTC.

This clone was seen only a few times. The V gene is TRBV7-3, the J gene TRBJ2-3, with no clear D. There are 12 residues in the CDR3. Between the trimmed V and J ends, which lost 5 bases and 2 bases, there was a span of 5 bases. Per the germline V gene, CDR1 is SGHTA and CDR2 is FQGTGA. The CDR3 protein is CASSQNTDTQYF. CDR3 bases: TGTGCCAGCAGCCAGAACACAGATACGCAGTATTTT.

This chain connects TRBV9 to TRBJ2-3; D ambiguous. From germline, CDR1 is SGDLS and CDR2 YYNGEE. This CDR3 has 15 amino acids. V gave up 5 bases and J gave up 3 bases, with 16 bases separating them. The CDR3 reads CASRESGLATDTQYF. In nucleotides, the CDR3 is TGTGCCAGCAGGGAGTCGGGTCTGGCAACAGATACGCAGTATTTT.

This clone came up a few times. The V and J genes are TRBV30 and TRBJ1-1; D perhaps matches TRBD1 (6 bases). CDR3 length: 12 residues. Germline V CDR1 and CDR2: GTSNPN, SVGIG (reference sequence). Trimming stripped 8 bases from V and 11 bases from J, with 21 bases between. The chain's CDR3 is CAHLPAGDFAFF. The CDR3 region has the DNA TGTGCCCACCTGCCGGCAGGGGATTTTGCTTTCTTT.

This chain links TRBV5-5 with TRBJ2-2, with D possibly TRBD1 on 5 matching bases. The CDR3 runs 16 residues. CDR1 is SGHKS and CDR2 is YYEKEE in the germline V gene (reference sequence). V lost 7 bases and J 2 bases, leaving 18 bases between the germline ends. The CDR3 DNA reads as TGTGCCAGCGGAAACTCAGGGTCACCCAACACCGGGGAGCTGTTTTTT. Translating gives CASGNSGSPNTGELFF.

This clone was detected only a few times. The chain uses TRBV21-1 and TRBJ2-6; the table gives TRBD2 as D, unverified against the DNA. TRBV21-1 is shown as a pseudogene. CDR3 length: 16 residues. The DNA for the CDR3 is TGTGCCAGCAGCAAAGTTAGCCGATCTGGGGCCAACGTCCTGACTTTC. This sequence encodes CASSKVSRSGANVLTF.

In this sample, this clone turned up once. V and J are TRBV7-3 and TRBJ2-1; tentative D call: TRBD2 (6 bases). Germline CDR1 SGHTA, CDR2 FQGTGA. V was cut by 4 bases and J by 7 bases, with 14 bases left in between. The CDR3 is made up of 14 amino acids. The CDR3 is CASSSGTVRNEQFF. CDR3 in DNA: TGTGCCAGCAGCTCGGGGACTGTCAGGAATGAGCAGTTCTTC.

The chain is built from TRBV9 and TRBJ1-2, with 9 bases lining up with TRBD1. The V segment lost 3 bases and the J segment 3 bases; nucleotides outside the gene matches: 3. The CDR3 totals 14 residues. The germline V gene encodes CDR1 SGDLS and CDR2 YYNGEE. The CDR3 DNA follows: TGTGCCAGCAGCGGGGGACAGGGTCACTATGGCTACACCTTC. The encoded protein is CASSGGQGHYGYTF.

This clone appeared a few times. V usage is TRBV19 and J usage is TRBJ2-1, with 8 bases lining up with TRBD1. Germline assignment: CDR1 LNHDA and CDR2 SQIVND (reference sequence). V shed 9 bases and J 4 bases; nucleotides not matched to a gene: 14. The CDR3 is 16 residues long. CDR3 sequence reads: CASGAGTGEAYNEQFF. In DNA, the CDR3 is TGTGCCAGCGGAGCCGGGACAGGAGAAGCGTACAATGAGCAGTTCTTC.

This clone was detected only a few times. This rearrangement joins TRBV10-1 to TRBJ2-7, with 11 bases matching TRBD2. Germline V gene data show CDR1 as WNHNN and CDR2 as SYGVQD (reference sequence). After removal of 4 bases from V and 2 bases from J, the junction contained 10 bases not matched to a gene. The CDR3 is 17 amino acids. The CDR3 loop is CASSGTTGTSGPYEQYF. CDR3 coding DNA: TGCGCCAGCAGTGGGACCACCGGGACTAGCGGTCCCTACGAGCAGTACTTC.

This clone was detected only a few times. The chain combines TRBV10-3 with TRBJ2-3; 12 nucleotides align to TRBD1. This CDR3 has 15 residues. CDR1 ENHRY and CDR2 SYGVKD come from the germline V gene. The V gene end was trimmed by 2 bases and the J gene end by 5 bases; junction bases not matched to a gene: 2. The CDR3 coding sequence is TGTGCCATCAGTGAGGGGACAGGGGGCGAAGATACGCAGTATTTT. Amino acid sequence: CAISEGTGGEDTQYF.

This clone was seen a few times. This chain uses TRBV5-6 with TRBJ1-6; TRBD1 agrees at 8 bases. The V gene end was trimmed by 5 bases and the J gene end by 8 bases; junction bases not matched to a gene: 6. The CDR3 covers 14 residues. Germline CDR1 is SGHDT and CDR2 is YYEEEE. The CDR3 nucleotides are TGTGCCAGCAGTCGGACAGGGAGTGATTCACCCCTCCACTTT. This gives the protein CASSRTGSDSPLHF. The full variable domain, completed using reference TRBV5-6 and TRBJ1-6, is DAGVTQSPTHLIKTRGQQVTLRCSPKSGHDTVSWYQQALGQGPQFIFQYYEEEERQRGNFPDRFSGHQFPNYSSELNVNALLLGDSALYLCASSRTGSDSPLHFGNGTRLTVT.

The chain has TRBV6-5 and TRBJ1-2, with TRBD1 matching 9 bases. This CDR3 is 15 amino acids long. V gave up 6 bases and J gave up 3 bases; unmatched junction bases: 8. Germline CDR1 reads MNHEY; CDR2 reads SVGAGI. This CDR3 is CASSPTGTGYYGYTF. CDR3 DNA: TGTGCCAGCAGCCCAACCGGGACAGGGTACTATGGCTACACCTTC.

This clone was observed a handful of times. This chain uses TRBV5-4 with TRBJ1-2, with D perhaps matching TRBD1 (6 bases). Germline V CDR1 and CDR2: SGHNT, YYREEE (reference sequence). Trimming left V 5 bases short and J 5 bases short, with 13 bases between. The CDR3 length is 13 residues. The CDR3 loop is CASSRDTTYGYTF. The DNA of the CDR3 is TGTGCCAGCAGTCGGGACACAACGTATGGCTACACCTTC.

The chain couples TRBV29-1 to TRBJ2-7; weak D call: TRBD1 (6 bases). V gave up 7 bases and J gave up 1 base, with 14 bases separating them. The germline gives CDR1 SQVTM, CDR2 ANQGSEA. This CDR3 is 13 amino acids long. The CDR3 reads CSAGKGDSYEQYF. The CDR3 coding sequence is TGCAGCGCTGGTAAGGGGGATTCCTACGAGCAGTACTTC.

Only a few counts were recorded for this clone. The CDR3 DNA reads TGCGCCAGCAGCATCGCGGGGGGAGTAACCACAGATACGCAGTATTTT. This encodes CASSIAGGVTTDTQYF. The gene calls are TRBV5-1 and TRBJ2-3; 8 bases agree with TRBD2. The CDR3 runs 16 residues. With 4 bases clipped from V and 2 bases from J, the junction kept 9 bases outside the gene matches. Germline lookup yields CDR1 SGHRS and CDR2 YFSETQ.

This clone showed up just a few times. The rearrangement joins TRBV10-3 to TRBJ2-1, with D possibly TRBD1 on 5 matching bases. Germline-derived CDR1 and CDR2 are ENHRY and SYGVKD. V lost 0 bases and J 3 bases, leaving 15 bases between the germline ends. This CDR3 has 17 residues. DNA for the CDR3: TGTGCCATCAGTGAGTCCAGGGTAACCCTAAACTACAATGAGCAGTTCTTC. It specifies CAISESRVTLNYNEQFF.

This clone showed up just a few times. This chain joins TRBV19 and TRBJ2-3; 7 bases map to TRBD1. This CDR3 has 14 residues. In germline, CDR1 is LNHDA, CDR2 SQIVND (reference sequence). After removal of 5 bases from V and 2 bases from J, the junction contained 4 bases not matched to a gene. The CDR3 protein is CASSAGTDTDTQYF. In nucleotides, the CDR3 is TGTGCCAGTAGTGCCGGGACAGACACAGATACGCAGTATTTT.

The rearrangement joins TRBV5-1 to TRBJ2-5; TRBD2 matches 8 bases. Germline V gene lookup returns CDR1 SGHRS and CDR2 YFSETQ. The V and J ends lost 1 base and 3 bases, in that order; junction bases with no gene match: 8. This CDR3 has 16 amino acids. The CDR3 loop is CASSLRGGGTEETQYF. Written as DNA, the CDR3 is TGCGCCAGCAGCTTGAGAGGCGGGGGGACTGAAGAGACCCAGTACTTC.

By proportion, this clone is medium-sized. The sample contains more than one DNA sequence encoding this CDR3. The chain employs TRBV6-4 and TRBJ2-3; 8 bases fit TRBD2. Germline assignment: CDR1 MRHNA and CDR2 SNTAGT. Trimming cost V 3 bases and J 3 bases; bases outside gene matches: 2. There are 14 residues in the CDR3. The CDR3 reads CASSERGDTDTQYF. For the CDR3, the DNA is TGTGCCAGCAGTGAGCGGGGGGATACAGATACGCAGTATTTT.

The V gene is TRBV11-2, the J gene TRBJ2-2, with D perhaps TRBD1 (5 bases). The CDR3 has 15 residues. Germline V lookup: CDR1 SGHAT, CDR2 FQNNGV. V gave up 2 bases and J gave up 2 bases, with 9 bases separating them. CDR3 sequence reads: CASSLSWTNTGELFF. The CDR3 nucleotides are TGTGCCAGCAGCTTAAGTTGGACAAACACCGGGGAGCTGTTTTTT.

This sequence joins TRBV7-3 and TRBJ2-2; D is possibly TRBD2 (7 bases). V lost 2 bases to trimming and J lost 6 bases, with 16 bases between them. Germline-derived CDR1 and CDR2 are SGHTA and FQGTGA. CDR3 length equals 16 residues. The CDR3 DNA reads TGTGCCAGCAGCTTAGGGGGGGCAGGGCTCCCCGGGGAGCTGTTTTTT. Translated, it gives CASSLGGAGLPGELFF.

This clone was found many times. V is TRBV9 and J is TRBJ2-7, with D tentatively TRBD2 (5 bases). Germline V CDR1 and CDR2: SGDLS, YYNGEE. V lost 1 base to trimming and J lost 7 bases, with 12 bases between them. The CDR3 runs to 13 residues. Written as DNA, the CDR3 is TGTGCCAGCAGCGTAAGAGGGATGGGGGAGCAGTACTTC. It yields the protein CASSVRGMGEQYF.

This clone has a handful of counts. J is TRBJ2-7 and V is TRBV29-1; a weak D match, TRBD2 (6 bases). The germline gives CDR1 SQVTM, CDR2 ANQGSEA. Trimming shortened V by 2 bases and J by 6 bases, and 20 bases separated the two germline ends. CDR3 length: 15 amino acids. The CDR3 spells CSVESSGTGLLEQYF. The CDR3 DNA reads as TGCAGCGTTGAATCCAGTGGGACTGGACTTCTCGAGCAGTACTTC.

The V gene is TRBV6-1, the J gene TRBJ2-7; TRBD1 is a possible D gene (5 bases). The V end lost 0 bases, the J end lost 3 bases, and 12 bases lay between the germline ends. Germline-derived CDR1 and CDR2 are MNHNS and SASEGT. The CDR3 runs 15 residues. The CDR3 protein is CASSEALGAVYEQYF. DNA of the CDR3: TGTGCCAGCAGTGAAGCTTTAGGGGCCGTCTACGAGCAGTACTTC.

This clone was counted between two and nine times. The chain combines TRBV27 with TRBJ2-1; maybe TRBD1 (5 bases). Germline assignment: CDR1 MNHEY and CDR2 SMNVEV (reference sequence). This CDR3 is 16 amino acids long. V dropped 5 bases and J dropped 9 bases, with 23 bases sitting between them. CDR3 protein: CASSKQVASPLREQFF. DNA of the CDR3: TGTGCCAGCAGTAAACAGGTAGCATCCCCCCTTCGTGAGCAGTTCTTC.

V gene TRBV7-9 combines with J gene TRBJ2-1, with 10 nucleotides matching TRBD2. Per the germline V gene, CDR1 is SEHNR and CDR2 is FQNEAQ (reference sequence). The CDR3 extends over 17 amino acids. The J segment lost 2 bases and the V segment lost 2 bases, leaving 6 bases of the junction unmatched. CDR3 in amino acids: CASSLHGSGGTYNEQFF. DNA for the CDR3: TGTGCCAGCAGCTTACACGGTAGCGGGGGGACCTACAATGAGCAGTTCTTC.